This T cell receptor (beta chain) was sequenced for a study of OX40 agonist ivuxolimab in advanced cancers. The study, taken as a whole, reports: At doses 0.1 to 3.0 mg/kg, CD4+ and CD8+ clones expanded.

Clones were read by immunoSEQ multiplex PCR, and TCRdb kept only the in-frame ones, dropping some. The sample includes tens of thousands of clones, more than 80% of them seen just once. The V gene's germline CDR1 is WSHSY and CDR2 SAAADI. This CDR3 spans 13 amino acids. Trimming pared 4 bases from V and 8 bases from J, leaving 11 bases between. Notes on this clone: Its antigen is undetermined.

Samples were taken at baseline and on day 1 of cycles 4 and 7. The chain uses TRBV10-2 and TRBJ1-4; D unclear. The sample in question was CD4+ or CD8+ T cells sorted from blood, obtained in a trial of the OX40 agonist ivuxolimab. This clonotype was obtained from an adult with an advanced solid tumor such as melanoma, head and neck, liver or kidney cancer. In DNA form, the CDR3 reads TGCGCCAGCAGTGCCATCGCCGGCGAAAAACTGTTTTTT. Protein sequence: CASSAIAGEKLFF.